This record concerns one T cell receptor beta chain sequence. RNA totalling about 0.45 to 1 ug underwent reverse transcription with random hexamers. TCRdb re-analysed the immunoSEQ multiplex PCR reads in MiXCR, keeping a single row per CDR3 protein. The top ten clones hold 0.55% to 0.8% of a sample with about 90,000 distinct CDR3 sequences, 95% to 96% of them seen once. This record comes from a study of CD8 T cells in Susac syndrome. Germline V lookup: CDR1 SQVTM, CDR2 ANQGSEA. This CDR3 has 12 residues. Trimming took off 4 bases at V and 1 base at J, with 7 bases between the two ends. This receptor was identified in a human donor with Susac syndrome. Source material: CD8+ T cells from PBMCs. This chain uses TRBV29-1 with TRBJ1-1, with TRBD1 as a possible D gene (5 bases). The CDR3 loop reads CSVGTGNTEAFF. The CDR3 DNA sequence: TGCAGCGTTGGAACAGGGAACACTGAAGCTTTCTTT.